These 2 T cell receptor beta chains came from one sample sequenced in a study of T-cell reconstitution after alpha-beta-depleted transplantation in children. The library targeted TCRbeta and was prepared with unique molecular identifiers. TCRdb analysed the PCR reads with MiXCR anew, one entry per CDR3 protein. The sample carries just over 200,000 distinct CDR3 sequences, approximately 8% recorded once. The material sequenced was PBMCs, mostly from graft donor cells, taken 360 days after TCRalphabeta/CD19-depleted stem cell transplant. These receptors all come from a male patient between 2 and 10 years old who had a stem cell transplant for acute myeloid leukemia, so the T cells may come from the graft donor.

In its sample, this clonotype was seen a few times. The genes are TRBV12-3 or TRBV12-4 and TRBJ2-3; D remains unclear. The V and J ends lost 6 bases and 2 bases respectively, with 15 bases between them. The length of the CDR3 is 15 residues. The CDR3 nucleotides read TGTGCCAGCAGCCCCTCTCTAGGGTACACAGATACGCAGTATTTT. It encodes CASSPSLGYTDTQYF.

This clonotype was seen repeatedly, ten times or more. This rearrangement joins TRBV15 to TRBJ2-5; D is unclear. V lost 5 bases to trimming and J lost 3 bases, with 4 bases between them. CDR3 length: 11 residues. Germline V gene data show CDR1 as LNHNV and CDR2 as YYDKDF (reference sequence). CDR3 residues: CATSEEETQYF. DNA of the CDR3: TGTGCCACCAGCGAGGAAGAGACCCAGTACTTC.